The present entry profiles one T cell receptor beta chain with its context. Original data processing: Nucleated cell number was recorded as an estimate derived from reference gene primer amplification. Profiled with immunoSEQ multiplex PCR; TCRdb holds only in-frame clones, not every one. V and J calls and clone size follow that table, whereas D and trimming were derived from the DNA. Here the sample spans about 150,000 clones, around four fifths being singletons. The data belong to a study of blood T cell repertoires in COVID-19. About the study: From the United States, Italy and Spain came samples of acute and convalescent COVID-19. PBMCs, B-cell-depleted T cells, or T cells provided the cDNA or gDNA that made up the material.

The J segment lost 3 bases and the V segment lost 3 bases, leaving 13 bases of the junction unmatched. The CDR3 totals 17 residues. Germline V gene data show CDR1 as LGHNA and CDR2 as YSLEER. Participant-reported clinical history was the basis for cohort assignment. Specimen: PBMCs or T cells enriched from blood (not recorded which). The chain joins TRBV4-3 to TRBJ1-1; 7 bases are shared with TRBD1. The source of this sequence is a man between 50 and 59 years old who had recovered from COVID-19. As DNA, the CDR3 is TGCGCCAGCAGCCACGGGCACTACAGGGGCGGGGACACTGAAGCTTTCTTT. Translation: CASSHGHYRGGDTEAFF.